These T cell receptor beta chains were read from a single sample in a study of blood T cell repertoires in COVID-19. Clones were sequenced by immunoSEQ multiplex PCR, and TCRdb holds only the in-frame ones, with some missing. The data show under 200,000 clones, more than 85% seen once. Sequencing was performed on PBMCs or T cells enriched from blood (not recorded which). These receptors all come from a woman between 45 and 65 years old who had recovered from COVID-19. Each CDR3 is given with its conserved first and last residue. A D gene is named only where the DNA matches it firmly. The size field is filled for only some rows; it gives once, few, many or a size class.

size,J,V,D,DNA,CDR3
-,TRBJ1-4,TRBV5-1,-,TGCGCCAGCAGTGGGGAGGGTTCTAATGAAAAACTGTTTTTT,CASSGEGSNEKLFF
-,TRBJ2-2,TRBV7-2,-,TGTGCCAGCAGCTCCTTGACTGTAACGGGCGGGGAGCTGTTTTTT,CASSSLTVTGGELFF
-,TRBJ2-3,TRBV19,TRBD1,TGTGCCAGTAGTTCCAGGACAGGGATGGTTACGCAGTATTTT,CASSSRTGMVTQYF
-,TRBJ2-7,TRBV6-2/TRBV6-3,TRBD1,TGTGCCAGCACCCCTGGGACAGCCTATCGGGGTACCTACGAGCAGTACTTC,CASTPGTAYRGTYEQYF
-,TRBJ2-1,TRBV14,-,TGTGCCAGCAGCCAAGGGCGGTGGCTTGAGCAGTTCTTC,CASSQGRWLEQFF
-,TRBJ2-5,TRBV29-1,-,TGCAGCGTTGGGGGGGGACAGCGGGAGCTGGAGACCCAGTACTTC,CSVGGGQRELETQYF
-,TRBJ2-7,TRBV29-1,-,TGCAGCGCCCGAGAAGGGAGCAAATCCTTCTACGAGCAGTACTTC,CSAREGSKSFYEQYF
few,TRBJ1-5,TRBV7-8,TRBD1,TGTGCCAGCAGACCTAGACAGGGGGCAGAGGGAAATCAGCCCCAGCATTTT,CASRPRQGAEGNQPQHF
once,TRBJ2-7,TRBV6-2/TRBV6-3,-,TGTGCCAGCAGTTATTCCGACCTGAGGGCCCACCTCATCGAGCAGTACTTC,CASSYSDLRAHLIEQYF
-,TRBJ1-1,TRBV23-1,-,TGCGCCAGCAGTCAATACTTACGAGGGAGGATCATGAACACTGAAGCTTTCTTT,CASSQYLRGRIMNTEAFF
-,TRBJ1-5,TRBV19,TRBD1,TGTGCCAGTAGTCCTCGGGACAGGGGGAAGAATCAGCCCCAGCATTTT,CASSPRDRGKNQPQHF
-,TRBJ1-5,TRBV5-8,TRBD1,TGTGCCAGCAGCTTTTGGACAGGGGGCAAGAATCAGCCCCAGCATTTT,CASSFWTGGKNQPQHF
-,TRBJ1-1,TRBV6-5,-,TGTGCCAGCAGTTACTCGGGGCTCACTGAAGCTTTCTTT,CASSYSGLTEAFF
-,TRBJ2-3,TRBV6-5,TRBD1,TGTGCCAGCAGTTCCCAGGACAGGGGGGCCACAGATACGCAGTATTTT,CASSSQDRGATDTQYF
-,TRBJ1-2,TRBV18,-,TGTGCCAGCTCGTCGGAGGGCGGAACAAACTATGGCTACACCTTC,CASSSEGGTNYGYTF
-,TRBJ2-5,TRBV12-5,-,TGTGCTAGTGGTCTCGACACAACCCTATCCCAAGAGACCCAGTACTTC,CASGLDTTLSQETQYF
-,TRBJ2-7,TRBV7-2,-,TGTGCCAGCAGCTGGATGGACAGTGGTGCCTACGAGCAGTACTTC,CASSWMDSGAYEQYF
-,TRBJ1-2,TRBV11-1,TRBD1,TGTGCCAGCAGCCGACAGGGAGGATACTATGGCTACACCTTC,CASSRQGGYYGYTF
-,TRBJ1-5,TRBV7-2,TRBD1,TGTGCCAGCAGCCCCGGGACAGGGAAGCGGCAGCCCCAGCATTTT,CASSPGTGKRQPQHF
-,TRBJ1-2,TRBV5-1,TRBD1,TGCGCCAGCAGCTTGGAACAGGGGGGAGGCTATGGCTACACCTTC,CASSLEQGGGYGYTF
once,TRBJ2-1,TRBV13,TRBD2,TGTGCCAGCAGCTTAGGGGTGTCTAGCGGGAGGGCCGACTACAATGAGCAGTTCTTC,CASSLGVSSGRADYNEQFF
-,TRBJ2-7,TRBV6-2/TRBV6-3,-,TGTGCCAGCAGTACTCAGGGCAGGGCCCCCTACGAGCAGTACTTC,CASSTQGRAPYEQYF
-,TRBJ2-1,TRBV11-3,TRBD2,TGTGCCAGCAGCCCCTCCAGGACTAGCGGGAGGGGGAGGATCAATGAGCAGTTCTTC,CASSPSRTSGRGRINEQFF
-,TRBJ2-2,TRBV5-6,TRBD2,TGTGCCAGCAGCTTGACTAGCGGGAACACCGGGGAGCTGTTTTTT,CASSLTSGNTGELFF
-,TRBJ2-2,TRBV9,TRBD2,TGTGCCAGCAGCCCCTCGACTAGCGGGAGCACCGGGGAGCTGTTTTTT,CASSPSTSGSTGELFF
-,TRBJ2-3,TRBV2,TRBD2,TGTGCCAGCGACGCCTGGGAGGGGGATACGCAGTATTTT,CASDAWEGDTQYF
-,TRBJ1-5,TRBV3-1/TRBV3-2,-,TGTGCCAGCAGCCAGGGAGTAGGCAATCAGCCCCAGCATTTT,CASSQGVGNQPQHF
few,TRBJ2-1,TRBV5-1,-,TGCGCCAGCAGCTTGGTGGCTGGTATGAACAATGAGCAGTTCTTC,CASSLVAGMNNEQFF
-,TRBJ1-4,TRBV7-2,-,TGTGCCAGCAGCTTAGCCGGGGGACCTGGGGAACTGTTTTTT,CASSLAGGPGELFF
-,TRBJ2-7,TRBV3-1/TRBV3-2,TRBD2,TGTGCCAGCAGCCCCCGGGCGGGAGGGCGCTACGAGCAGTACTTC,CASSPRAGGRYEQYF
-,TRBJ2-5,TRBV18,-,TGTGCCAGCTCACCGGCTCGGGCTGGCGGGGCCCAGTACTTC,CASSPARAGGAQYF
-,TRBJ1-2,TRBV14,TRBD1,TGTGCCAGCAGCGCCTCGACAGGGAATGGCTACACCTTC,CASSASTGNGYTF
-,TRBJ1-1,TRBV28,-,TGTGCCAGCAGTTTAGCTACAGCTGGGAACACTGAAGCTTTCTTT,CASSLATAGNTEAFF
-,TRBJ1-6,TRBV11-2,-,TGTGCCAGCAGCCTGGAGCTCTCTTCGGGTTCACCCCTCCACTTT,CASSLELSSGSPLHF
few,TRBJ1-1,TRBV7-9,-,TGTGCCAGCAGCTTCCTCCCTTGGGGCGGGGAGGCTTTCTTT,CASSFLPWGGEAFF
once,TRBJ1-5,TRBV27,TRBD1,TGTGCCAGCAGAAAAGGACAGGGACTGGGTCAGCCCCAGCATTTT,CASRKGQGLGQPQHF
-,TRBJ2-7,TRBV27,TRBD1,TGTGCCAGCAGTCTCCGACAGGGGGCCTTTCACGAGCAGTACTTC,CASSLRQGAFHEQYF
-,TRBJ2-1,TRBV18,-,TGTGCCAGCTCACAATCCTCCAAGACATACAATGAGCAGTTCTTC,CASSQSSKTYNEQFF
-,TRBJ2-5,TRBV5-6,-,TGTGCCAGCAGCTTGCAAAGGCAGGGTAGGGAGACCCAGTACTTC,CASSLQRQGRETQYF
-,TRBJ2-7,TRBV20-1,-,TGCAGTGCTAGTCGGGGCAGGGGTTATTTCGAGCAGTACTTC,CSASRGRGYFEQYF
-,TRBJ1-2,TRBV19,TRBD1,TGTGCCAGTAGGGGGACAGGGGGCTATGGCTACACCTTC,CASRGTGGYGYTF
-,TRBJ1-1,TRBV11-3,-,TGTGCCAGCAGCTTACAGGGGCGGAACACTGAAGCTTTCTTT,CASSLQGRNTEAFF
-,TRBJ1-2,TRBV14,-,TGTGCCAGCAGCAGAACGACAGGTTACTATGGCTACACCTTC,CASSRTTGYYGYTF
-,TRBJ2-7,TRBV14,-,TGTGCCAGCAGCCAAAGTTCGGGTGCCGTCTACGAGCAGTACTTC,CASSQSSGAVYEQYF
-,TRBJ2-1,TRBV24-1,-,TGTGCCACAAGAGCCCCCGGGGGTGGGAATGAGCAGTTCTTC,CATRAPGGGNEQFF
-,TRBJ1-2,TRBV7-9,TRBD1,TGTGCCAGCAGCTTAGCCGGGACAGGCGCTAACTATGGCTACACCTTC,CASSLAGTGANYGYTF
once,TRBJ1-3,TRBV6-5,-,TGTGCCAGCCGCCGGCGAGGGCCTCTCGGAAACACCATATATTTT,CASRRRGPLGNTIYF
-,TRBJ1-5,TRBV5-6,TRBD1,TGTGCCAGCAGCTTGGGGGGACAGGTTGGCAATCAGCCCCAGCATTTT,CASSLGGQVGNQPQHF
-,TRBJ1-1,TRBV29-1,-,TGCAGCGTTGGGAGGGGCATATCGAACACTGAAGCTTTCTTT,CSVGRGISNTEAFF
-,TRBJ2-4,TRBV20-1,-,TGCAGTGCTAGTCGGGGGAACATTCAGTACTTC,CSASRGNIQYF
once,TRBJ2-7,TRBV19,TRBD2,TGTGCCAGTAGTAGGCCTAGCGGGAGGACCTACGAGCAGTACTTC,CASSRPSGRTYEQYF
-,TRBJ2-7,TRBV6-5,-,TGTGCCAGCAGTTACTCCGGTGGTGAGCAGTACTTC,CASSYSGGEQYF
-,TRBJ2-7,TRBV10-3,TRBD2,TGTGCCATCAGTGGTAGCGGGAGCTACGAGCAGTACTTC,CAISGSGSYEQYF
-,TRBJ2-2,TRBV2,-,TGTGCCAGCAGAGGAGGAACTATGGCCGGGGAGCTGTTTTTT,CASRGGTMAGELFF
-,TRBJ1-5,TRBV28,TRBD1,TGTGCCAGCAGTTTTCGCAAAGTAGACAGGGACAATCAGCCCCAGCATTTT,CASSFRKVDRDNQPQHF